This T cell receptor beta chain stems from a study of glioma-infiltrating T cells. Study-wide results and limits: Gliomas, especially low-grade, showed above-expected tissue-blood divergence; non-neoplastic patients showed below. Tissue and blood shared very few CDR3 sequences.

This clonotype was found many times. Its antigen is currently unknown. The CDR3 covers 15 residues. The V gene's germline CDR1 is LNHDA and CDR2 SQIVND (reference sequence). V lost 6 bases, J lost 3 bases, and 18 bases lay in between. The iRepertoire nested amplicon-rescue multiplex PCR amplified TCR alpha and beta CDR3s from RNA. Input was 100-400 ng of tissue mRNA or PBMC total RNA. TCRdb called the multiplex PCR reads again in MiXCR, with one record for every CDR3 protein. The data hold tens of thousands of distinct CDR3 sequences, with around 40% observed a single time. Material for sequencing was glioma tissue, nonneoplastic brain tissue, or PBMCs (not recorded which). This receptor was taken from a human donor with low-grade glioma or glioblastoma, undergoing nonglioma brain surgery, or in good health (not recorded which). V and J are TRBV19 and TRBJ2-7, with D unresolved. In DNA form, the CDR3 reads TGTGCCAGTAGAGAGAGGCCGATCGGGCTCTACGAGCAGTACTTC. This gives the protein CASRERPIGLYEQYF.